These 11 T cell receptor beta chains originate from one sample sequenced in a study of Tregs in tolerant kidney transplant recipients. Only in-frame clones appear in the TCRdb table, and some are missing; sequencing was by immunoSEQ multiplex PCR. Across 25,000 to 35,000 clones, the top ten clones capture more than 6.5% of the sample. The sample was CD8+ T cells from blood, taken before the transplant. These receptors originate from a human donor who received a combined kidney and bone marrow transplant.

Comment on this clone: Coverage ceases 3 residues before the CDR3 finishes, and the germline J gene fills in the end. This chain uses TRBV29-1 with TRBJ1-2; 7 nucleotides line up with TRBD1. Germline V gives CDR1 SQVTM, CDR2 ANQGSEA. The CDR3 runs 15 residues. Trimming cost V 5 bases and J 0 bases; bases outside gene matches: 9. CDR3 bases read: TGCAGCGTTTGGGAGACAGGGCTCTCTAACTATGGC. Its translation is CSVWETGLSNYG. The entire CDR3 reads CSVWETGLSNYGYTF.

With regard to this clone: Read data end 3 residues before the CDR3 end; the end is taken from the germline J gene. The chain joins TRBV19 to TRBJ1-1, with TRBD1 identical over 11 bases. This CDR3 is 17 amino acids long. The V gene end was trimmed by 5 bases and the J gene end by 2 bases; junction bases not matched to a gene: 10. Germline CDR1 reads LNHDA; CDR2 reads SQIVND (reference sequence). CDR3 sequence: CASSSFGQGAQNTEAFF. The DNA read from the CDR3 is TGTGCCAGTAGTTCCTTTGGACAGGGGGCGCAAAACACTGAA. Full variable domain (remainder filled in from reference TRBV19 and TRBJ1-1): DGGITQSPKYLFRKEGQNVTLSCEQNLNHDAMYWYRQDPGQGLRLIYYSQIVNDFQKGDIAEGYSVSREKKESFPLTVTSAQKNPTAFYLCASSSFGQGAQNTEAFFGQGTRLTVV.

As concerns this clone: The DNA ends 3 residues before the CDR3 does, and the rest of the CDR3 is filled in from the germline J gene. The chain is built from TRBV19 and TRBJ2-1; D might be TRBD1 (6 bases). From germline, CDR1 is LNHDA and CDR2 SQIVND (reference sequence). The CDR3 extends over 19 amino acids. V lost 0 bases and J lost 5, with 23 bases in between. Incomplete CDR3 DNA: TGTGCCAGTAGTATAGATTTCATTTTCTTCGGACAGCTCAACAATGAG. Protein: CASSIDFIFFGQLNNE. The complete CDR3 protein is CASSIDFIFFGQLNNEQFF.

Details on this clone: The read terminates 3 residues before the CDR3 end, so the remaining end is supplied by the germline J gene. The chain employs TRBV10-3 and TRBJ2-7; TRBD2 matches 9 bases. Germline V gene sequence: CDR1 ENHRY, CDR2 SYGVKD. Trimming took 4 bases from V and 1 from J; bases not matched to a gene: 14. The CDR3 length is 18 residues. The CDR3 bases that were read are TGTGCCATCAGTGGGTTAGGGGGTAGCGGGAGAATGTCCTACGAG. It yields the protein CAISGLGGSGRMSYE. The whole CDR3 reads CAISGLGGSGRMSYEQYF.

Points on this clone: The read ends 3 residues before the CDR3 terminus; that terminus is restored from the germline J gene. The rearrangement links TRBV5-4 to TRBJ1-2, with D hard to call. Germline assignment: CDR1 SGHNT and CDR2 YYREEE (reference sequence). The CDR3 covers 11 residues. The CDR3 loop is CASSSTNDYTF. The part of the CDR3 DNA that was read is TGTGCCAGCAGCTCCACTAATGAC.

On this clone: The read falls 3 residues short of the CDR3 end, and the missing part is taken from the germline J gene. The V gene is TRBV7-2, the J gene TRBJ2-7; a possible D gene is TRBD1 (5 bases). Germline V lookup: CDR1 SGHTA, CDR2 FQGNSA. V gave up 0 bases and J gave up 5 bases, with 5 bases separating them. This CDR3 contains 12 residues. CDR3 residues: CASSLAGHEQYF. The sequenced part of the CDR3 DNA is TGTGCCAGCAGCTTAGCGGGGCACGAG. The full variable domain, completed using reference TRBV7-2 and TRBJ2-7, is GAGVSQSPSNKVTEKGKDVELRCDPISGHTALYWYRQSLGQGLEFLIYFQGNSAPDKSGLPSDRFSAERTGGSVSTLTIQRTQQEDSAVYLCASSLAGHEQYFGPGTRLTVT.

The CDR3 here is CASSLDPTSRETQYF. The CDR3 DNA, read in part, is TGTGCCAGCAGCTTAGATCCCACTAGCCGGGAGACC. This sequence joins TRBV11-2 and TRBJ2-5; the D gene is possibly TRBD2 (6 bases). The CDR3 end falls 3 residues outside the read, so it is completed with the germline J gene. Germline V gene data show CDR1 as SGHAT and CDR2 as FQNNGV. CDR3 length: 15 amino acids. The V gene lost 0 bases and the J gene lost 5 bases, with 13 bases spanning the gap.

Note on this clone: The CDR3 end lies 3 residues beyond the end of the read and is filled in from the germline J gene. This chain joins TRBV10-3 and TRBJ2-7, with 8 nucleotides matching TRBD2. The CDR3 loop spans 14 amino acids. J gave up 2 bases and V 10 bases, and 10 bases lay outside the gene matches. Germline V gene lookup returns CDR1 ENHRY and CDR2 SYGVKD. The DNA read from the CDR3 is TGTGCCACCGATGACGGGACTAGTCCCTACGAG. This codes for CATDDGTSPYE. In full, the CDR3 reads CATDDGTSPYEQYF.

Details on this clone: The read stops 3 residues short of the end of the CDR3; the missing end is completed from the germline J gene. This chain links TRBV13 with TRBJ2-2; TRBD1 is a possible D gene (6 bases). V lost 4 bases to trimming and J lost 6 bases, with 15 bases between them. Germline V lookup: CDR1 PRHDT, CDR2 FYEKMQ (reference sequence). There are 15 residues in the CDR3. The covered CDR3 bases are TGTGCCAGCAGCTCACGTGAGACAGGACCCGGGGAG. Translating gives CASSSRETGPGE. Given in full, the CDR3 is CASSSRETGPGELFF.

Turning to this clone: The read stops 3 residues short of the end of the CDR3; the missing end is completed from the germline J gene. The rearrangement joins TRBV7-6 to TRBJ2-2; TRBD2 agrees at 7 bases. The CDR3 runs to 16 residues. V shed 0 bases and J 7 bases; nucleotides not matched to a gene: 8. Germline V gives CDR1 SGHVS, CDR2 FNYEAQ. This CDR3 is CASSLATAGAGGELFF. CDR3 bases read: TGTGCCAGCAGCTTAGCCACCGCGGGAGCGGGCGGGGAG.

Points on this clone: Sequencing ends 3 residues short of the CDR3 end; the germline J gene provides the rest. This rearrangement joins TRBV23-1 to TRBJ1-5; TRBD1 matches at 8 bases. TRBV23-1 is assigned to the ORF class and has an uncertain function. This CDR3 has 19 amino acids. Losses at the gene ends were 7 bases for V and 1 base for J; bases not matched to a gene: 18. The sequenced CDR3 bases are TGCGCCAGCACTCTAGGACAGGGCAAGGGGGGCGAAAGCAATCAGCCC. Protein: CASTLGQGKGGESNQP. The full CDR3 protein is CASTLGQGKGGESNQPQHF.